Described below is a single TCR beta chain sequence and its context. Antigen: not known. A read error may produce the germline difference seen at one junction end. This sample is drawn from a study of somatic mutations in cytotoxic T cells in rheumatoid arthritis. General study findings and limits: Levels of CD8+ T-cell clonality in rheumatoid arthritis patients were statistically indistinguishable from those seen in age-matched healthy controls, with no significant difference.

Separation of CD4+ and CD8+ cells was performed by positive magnetic bead selection, and purity was verified by flow cytometry. The CDR3 has 13 amino acids. CDR1 and CDR2 (germline): SSHAT, FNYEAQ (reference sequence). Method: immunoSEQ multiplex PCR; TCRdb's copy keeps in-frame clones and lacks some. The profile shows 10,000 to 15,000 clones, just under 80% of them singletons. The rearrangement links TRBV7-7 to TRBJ2-1, with unresolved D. This TCR was recovered from an adult with rheumatoid arthritis. Sample: CD8+ T cells sorted from blood. The CDR3 bases are TGTGCTAGCAGCTCCGGACGCTTGGGTGAGCAGTTCTTC. Its protein is CASSSGRLGEQFF.